Listed below are T cell receptor beta chains from one sample, sequenced in a study of shared T cell receptors in the human thymus. TCRdb keeps only in-frame clones here, not all; method: immunoSEQ multiplex PCR. The sample lists 600,000 to 900,000 clones, 70% to 90% occurring once. These data also featured in a second study, about human thymus T cells.

The source material was thymocytes. Receptor source: a girl less than two years old with a congenital heart defect. CDR3s include the opening cysteine and the closing phenylalanine or tryptophan. The D gene is left open where the match is weak. The size of a clone is reported for some rows only, either as once, few or many, or as a class for expanded clones.

abundance	d_gene	v_gene	j_gene	CDR3nt	CDR3aa
NA	NA	TRBV6-1	TRBJ1-4	TGTGCCAGCAGTGAAGATTTAGAGGGCCTCGGAACTAATGAAAAACTGTTTTTT	CASSEDLEGLGTNEKLFF
NA	NA	TRBV6-5	TRBJ2-7	TGTGCCAGCAGTTACGGGGCAGGGACCTACGAGCAGTACTTC	CASSYGAGTYEQYF
NA	TRBD1	TRBV27	TRBJ1-2	TGTGCCAGCAGTTTAGACGGGACAGCCTATGGCTACACCTTC	CASSLDGTAYGYTF
NA	NA	TRBV2	TRBJ1-3	TGTGCCAGCAGTGATGTGGGCCAGACAGGCAACATCTCTGGAAACACCATATATTTT	CASSDVGQTGNISGNTIYF
NA	TRBD1	TRBV6-5	TRBJ1-1	TGTGCCAGCAGTTTCAGACGGGACAGGGTCACTGAAGCTTTCTTT	CASSFRRDRVTEAFF
NA	NA	TRBV6-1	TRBJ2-5	TGTGCCAGCAGGAACCCCGGCCAAGAGACCCAGTACTTC	CASRNPGQETQYF
few	TRBD1	TRBV6-4	TRBJ1-2	TGTGCCCCCCTATGGGCCGCGGACAGGGGATATGGCTACACCTTC	CAPLWAADRGYGYTF
few	TRBD1	TRBV7-4	TRBJ1-1	TGTGCCAGCAGCAACAGGACAGGGCTGAATTTAGCTTTCTTT	CASSNRTGLNLAFF
NA	TRBD1	TRBV6-5	TRBJ1-2	TGTGCCAGCAGCTCTAGACAGGGGTACTGCTATGGCTACACCTTC	CASSSRQGYCYGYTF
NA	NA	TRBV20-1	TRBJ1-1	TGCAGTGCGCAGACAGCCACTGAAGCTTTCTTT	CSAQTATEAFF
NA	TRBD1	TRBV29-1	TRBJ1-5	TGCAGCGTTGTCACAGGGGGCAATCAGCCCCAGCATTTT	CSVVTGGNQPQHF
NA	NA	TRBV10-3	TRBJ1-5	TGTGCCACGACCCCAGGGGTACGAAGGAATCAGCCCCAGCATTTT	CATTPGVRRNQPQHF
once	NA	TRBV19	TRBJ2-4	TGTGCCAGTAGTAGGGGGCTAGCCAAAAACATTCAGTACTTC	CASSRGLAKNIQYF
NA	TRBD1	TRBV19	TRBJ2-7	TGTGCCAGTAGTATGCCCCCCCACAGGGGGAACTCCTACGAGCAGTACTTC	CASSMPPHRGNSYEQYF
NA	TRBD2	TRBV25-1	TRBJ2-4	TGTGCCAGCAGTGATCCTAGCGGGGGGGTAGAGGACATTCAGTACTTC	CASSDPSGGVEDIQYF
few	TRBD1	TRBV13	TRBJ1-4	TGTGCCAGCAGCTTAGGCCCTCGGCAGGGGGTGGCTAATGAAAAACTGTTTTTT	CASSLGPRQGVANEKLFF
NA	NA	TRBV10-2	TRBJ1-2	TGCGCCAGTTGTGGACAGAACTATGGCTACACCTTC	CASCGQNYGYTF
once	NA	TRBV2	TRBJ2-7	TGTGCCAGCAGTGAAATTTTAGCGGGTCGAGGGGGCGAGCAGTACTTC	CASSEILAGRGGEQYF
NA	TRBD1	TRBV7-9	TRBJ2-7	TGTGCCAGCACATCCGGGACAGGGAAATACGAGCAGTACTTC	CASTSGTGKYEQYF
NA	TRBD1	TRBV5-6	TRBJ1-6	TGTGCCAGCAGCTCGGTCCCGGGACAGGGTAGTGATGGGAATTCACCCCTCCACTTT	CASSSVPGQGSDGNSPLHF
once	TRBD1	TRBV7-9	TRBJ1-4	TGTGCCAGCAGTTATATCTCCGGGACAGAGTATGAAAAACTGTTTTTT	CASSYISGTEYEKLFF
NA	NA	TRBV9	TRBJ1-2	TGTGCCAGCAGACCGACGGGGGACGGCTACACCTTC	CASRPTGDGYTF
NA	NA	TRBV6-1	TRBJ2-7	TGTGCCAGCAGCCACCTCCCCACGTGGTACGAGCAGTACTTC	CASSHLPTWYEQYF
NA	NA	TRBV5-8	TRBJ2-7	TGTGCCAGCAGATTGGATACCTCCGGCCTTTCGGCGGACGAGCAGTACTTC	CASRLDTSGLSADEQYF